This is a list of T cell receptor beta chains from one sample in a study of neurological immune-mediated disorders. TCRdb analysed the 5' RACE reads with MiXCR anew, one entry per CDR3 protein. The data show tens of thousands of distinct CDR3 sequences, nearly 3.5% seen once. The sequenced material came from PBMCs. The receptors shown here come from a man aged 40-49 years with multiple sclerosis. Each CDR3 is given with its conserved first and last residue.

J gene: TRBJ1-2
V gene: TRBV5-1
CDR3 protein: CASSLQGIGGYTF

J gene: TRBJ2-5
V gene: TRBV7-9
CDR3 protein: CASSLDATQGTQYF

J gene: TRBJ1-1
V gene: TRBV12-3/TRBV12-4
CDR3 protein: CASSIGAPTEAFF

J gene: TRBJ2-3
V gene: TRBV27
CDR3 protein: CASSLAWASTDTQYF

J gene: TRBJ1-2
V gene: TRBV5-1
CDR3 protein: CASSLNRGLDYGYTF

J gene: TRBJ1-1
V gene: TRBV20-1
CDR3 protein: CSASTGGRSEAFF

J gene: TRBJ1-1
V gene: TRBV12-3/TRBV12-4
CDR3 protein: CASSSGSHTEAFF

J gene: TRBJ2-5
V gene: TRBV12-3/TRBV12-4
CDR3 protein: CASRYMGQETQYF

J gene: TRBJ2-1
V gene: TRBV20-1
CDR3 protein: CSVRGGNEQFF

J gene: TRBJ2-2
V gene: TRBV12-3/TRBV12-4
CDR3 protein: CASSPDGNTGELFF

J gene: TRBJ1-1
V gene: TRBV7-9
CDR3 protein: CASTLTSGGGTEAFF

J gene: TRBJ2-3
V gene: TRBV14
CDR3 protein: CASSQERLAWDTQYF

J gene: TRBJ2-7
V gene: TRBV2
CDR3 protein: CASKGQLLYEQYF

J gene: TRBJ1-2
V gene: TRBV12-3/TRBV12-4
CDR3 protein: CASSSGSEAGYTF

J gene: TRBJ2-3
V gene: TRBV20-1
CDR3 protein: CSGVGGAGTTGTQYF

J gene: TRBJ1-2
V gene: TRBV7-9
CDR3 protein: CASSFPAGAYGYTF

J gene: TRBJ1-3
V gene: TRBV12-3/TRBV12-4
CDR3 protein: CANAQGGGNTIYF

J gene: TRBJ1-2
V gene: TRBV13
CDR3 protein: CASSSGAYYGYTF

J gene: TRBJ2-7
V gene: TRBV12-3/TRBV12-4
CDR3 protein: CASSLGTTSYEQYF

J gene: TRBJ2-2
V gene: TRBV10-3
CDR3 protein: CAIRLGAGNTGELFF

J gene: TRBJ2-5
V gene: TRBV5-6
CDR3 protein: CASSIDRRETQYF

J gene: TRBJ2-3
V gene: TRBV20-1
CDR3 protein: CSARGRGAGDTDTQYF

J gene: TRBJ2-1
V gene: TRBV5-1
CDR3 protein: CASSLSPNSYNEQFF

J gene: TRBJ2-7
V gene: TRBV10-2
CDR3 protein: CASYSGYYEQYF

J gene: TRBJ2-7
V gene: TRBV28
CDR3 protein: CASEGVSYEQYF

J gene: TRBJ2-1
V gene: TRBV12-3/TRBV12-4
CDR3 protein: CASSLTRTSGSHEQFF

J gene: TRBJ2-7
V gene: TRBV5-1
CDR3 protein: CASNPAVGVSYEQYF

J gene: TRBJ2-6
V gene: TRBV6-6
CDR3 protein: CASSYKAFSGANVLTF

J gene: TRBJ1-1
V gene: TRBV18
CDR3 protein: CASSPFGNTEAFF

J gene: TRBJ1-5
V gene: TRBV5-1
CDR3 protein: CASSWDTGGNQPQHF

J gene: TRBJ2-2
V gene: TRBV5-1
CDR3 protein: CASSLGPGGNTGELFF

J gene: TRBJ1-6
V gene: TRBV7-9
CDR3 protein: CASSSFASGNSPLHF

J gene: TRBJ1-1
V gene: TRBV3-1
CDR3 protein: CASSQVGGVTEAFF

J gene: TRBJ2-1
V gene: TRBV7-9
CDR3 protein: CASSQSGTSGSPYNEQFF

J gene: TRBJ2-7
V gene: TRBV7-8
CDR3 protein: CASTSRDTSYEQYF

J gene: TRBJ2-7
V gene: TRBV7-6
CDR3 protein: CASSAHPQVPNEQYF

J gene: TRBJ2-7
V gene: TRBV5-1
CDR3 protein: CASSPGMGTYEQYF

J gene: TRBJ2-7
V gene: TRBV7-2
CDR3 protein: CASSLVGGLAGSHEQYF

J gene: TRBJ2-2
V gene: TRBV20-1
CDR3 protein: CSAPLYRGQNTGELFF

J gene: TRBJ1-4
V gene: TRBV7-9
CDR3 protein: CASSPANEKLFF

J gene: TRBJ2-7
V gene: TRBV20-1
CDR3 protein: CSARERTEQYF

J gene: TRBJ1-2
V gene: TRBV29-1
CDR3 protein: CSVEGPGGSSGYTF

J gene: TRBJ1-1
V gene: TRBV20-1
CDR3 protein: CSAFSLGTLNTEAFF

J gene: TRBJ2-5
V gene: TRBV2
CDR3 protein: CASSEQGDTQYF

J gene: TRBJ1-4
V gene: TRBV29-1
CDR3 protein: CSVLSGTGANEKLFF

J gene: TRBJ2-7
V gene: TRBV12-3/TRBV12-4
CDR3 protein: CASRPLTSYEQYF

J gene: TRBJ1-2
V gene: TRBV15
CDR3 protein: CATRLAPGRGYTF

J gene: TRBJ2-5
V gene: TRBV11-1
CDR3 protein: CASSLGAEETQYF

J gene: TRBJ1-6
V gene: TRBV10-3
CDR3 protein: CAISDGQRDSPLHF

J gene: TRBJ2-7
V gene: TRBV3-1
CDR3 protein: CASSQAGGPYEQYF

J gene: TRBJ2-5
V gene: TRBV5-1
CDR3 protein: CASGRDFQETQYF

J gene: TRBJ1-3
V gene: TRBV9
CDR3 protein: CASSGHPDRAGNTIYF

J gene: TRBJ1-2
V gene: TRBV29-1
CDR3 protein: CSVARGNYGYTF

J gene: TRBJ1-4
V gene: TRBV5-1
CDR3 protein: CASSLGRQATNEKLFF

J gene: TRBJ1-2
V gene: TRBV5-1
CDR3 protein: CASSRDGDPANYGYTF

J gene: TRBJ2-7
V gene: TRBV7-8
CDR3 protein: CASSTGGWTYYEQYF

J gene: TRBJ2-3
V gene: TRBV29-1
CDR3 protein: CSVEVGYDTQYF